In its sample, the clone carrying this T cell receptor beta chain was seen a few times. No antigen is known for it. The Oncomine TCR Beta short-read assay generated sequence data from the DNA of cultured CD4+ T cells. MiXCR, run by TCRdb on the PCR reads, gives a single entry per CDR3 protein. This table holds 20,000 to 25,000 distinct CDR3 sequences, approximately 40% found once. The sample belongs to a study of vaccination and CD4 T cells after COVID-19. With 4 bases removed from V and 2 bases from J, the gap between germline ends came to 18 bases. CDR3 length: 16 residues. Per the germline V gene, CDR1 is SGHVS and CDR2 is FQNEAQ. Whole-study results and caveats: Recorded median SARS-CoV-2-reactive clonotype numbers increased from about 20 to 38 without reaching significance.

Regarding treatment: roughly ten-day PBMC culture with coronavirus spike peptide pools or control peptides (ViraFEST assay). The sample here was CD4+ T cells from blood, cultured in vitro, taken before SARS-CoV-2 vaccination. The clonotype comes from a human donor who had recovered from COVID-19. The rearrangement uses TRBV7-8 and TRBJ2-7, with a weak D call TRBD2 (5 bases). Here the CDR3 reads CASSSTFSALPYEQYF. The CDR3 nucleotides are TGTGCCAGCAGCTCAACCTTTAGCGCTTTGCCCTACGAGCAGTACTTC.